The rows below give T cell receptor beta chains drawn from one sample of a study of cytotoxic CD8 clonotypes in ibrutinib-treated CLL. Sequencing was performed with immunoSEQ multiplex PCR; in TCRdb, only in-frame clones are kept and a portion is missing. The sample yields about 160,000 clones, 81% seen once. The specimen comprised PBMCs, sampled after 12 months of ibrutinib treatment. The origin of the receptors is a human donor with chronic lymphocytic leukemia. The CDR3 runs from the conserved cysteine through the conserved F or W. A D gene is named only where the DNA matches it firmly. A clone size is listed for some rows: how often the clone was seen (once, few, many), or a class if it is expanded.

V,D,length,size,J,CDR3,DNA
TRBV27,.,13,.,TRBJ2-1,CATALALGNEQFF,TGTGCCACCGCGCTGGCGCTCGGGAATGAGCAGTTCTTC
TRBV28,.,15,.,TRBJ2-7,CASSLRTVAGDEQYF,TGTGCCAGCAGTTTACGAACTGTCGCTGGCGACGAGCAGTACTTC
TRBV7-8,.,14,.,TRBJ2-5,CASSLYRVGETQYF,TGTGCCAGCAGTTTATACAGGGTTGGGGAGACCCAGTACTTC
TRBV11-2,.,17,.,TRBJ2-7,CASRFSFSGAYSYEQYF,TGTGCCAGCAGATTTAGTTTCTCCGGGGCCTACTCCTACGAGCAGTACTTC
TRBV5-1,.,17,.,TRBJ1-4,CASSPLVPGDRNEKLFF,TGCGCCAGCAGCCCGCTTGTCCCAGGCGACCGTAATGAAAAACTGTTTTTT
TRBV6-5,.,14,.,TRBJ2-3,CASSKEQGTDTQYF,TGTGCCAGCAGCAAAGAACAGGGCACAGATACGCAGTATTTT
TRBV10-3,.,13,few,TRBJ1-5,CAISESTRQPQHF,TGTGCCATCAGTGAGTCTACCCGTCAGCCCCAGCATTTT
TRBV6-5,TRBD2,14,.,TRBJ2-7,CASQLAGSSYEQYF,TGTGCCAGCCAACTAGCGGGTTCCTCCTACGAGCAGTACTTC
TRBV5-4,.,15,.,TRBJ2-7,CASSLFGRAPYEQYF,TGTGCCAGCAGCTTGTTCGGAAGAGCTCCCTACGAGCAGTACTTC
TRBV7-3,.,16,.,TRBJ2-3,CASSRRSGAGTDTQYF,TGTGCCAGCAGCCGCCGTAGCGGAGCCGGCACAGATACGCAGTATTTT
TRBV29-1,TRBD1,13,.,TRBJ2-7,CSVVRDRGYEQYF,TGCAGCGTTGTTAGGGACAGGGGGTACGAGCAGTACTTC
TRBV5-4,.,15,.,TRBJ2-7,CASSQDRGVAYEQYF,TGTGCCAGCAGCCAAGATCGCGGGGTAGCCTACGAGCAGTACTTC
TRBV6-4,.,15,few,TRBJ2-1,CASSEETGTYNEQFF,TGTGCCAGCAGTGAAGAGACAGGCACCTACAATGAGCAGTTCTTC
TRBV27,TRBD1,18,once,TRBJ2-1,CASSLETLVDRARNEQFF,TGTGCCAGCAGTTTGGAAACCCTCGTGGACAGGGCCCGCAATGAGCAGTTCTTC
TRBV11-1,TRBD2,14,.,TRBJ2-3,CASSRGLATDTQYF,TGTGCCAGCAGCCGGGGACTAGCCACAGATACGCAGTATTTT
TRBV5-1,TRBD1,16,.,TRBJ2-2,CASSWTGTGGSGELFF,TGCGCCAGCAGCTGGACCGGGACAGGGGGCTCCGGGGAGCTGTTTTTT
TRBV7-2,.,13,.,TRBJ2-1,CASSSGPVDEQFF,TGTGCCAGCAGCTCCGGACCCGTCGATGAGCAGTTCTTC
TRBV28,.,14,.,TRBJ2-7,CASSPPRFPGEQYF,TGTGCCAGCAGTCCCCCCAGGTTCCCCGGGGAGCAGTACTTC
TRBV27,TRBD1,21,.,TRBJ2-2,CASSFNVDGHRGFPLVGELFF,TGTGCCAGCAGTTTTAACGTTGATGGGCACAGGGGGTTTCCTTTAGTCGGGGAGCTGTTTTTT
TRBV28,.,13,.,TRBJ2-3,CASKPGVADTQYF,TGTGCCAGCAAGCCGGGGGTAGCAGATACGCAGTATTTT
TRBV28,.,14,once,TRBJ1-1,CASSPQGSWTEAFF,TGTGCCAGCAGCCCCCAGGGCAGTTGGACTGAAGCTTTCTTT
TRBV28,.,13,.,TRBJ1-3,CASSLSSGNTIYF,TGTGCCAGCAGTTTATCCTCTGGAAACACCATATATTTT
TRBV6-1,TRBD1,19,.,TRBJ2-3,CASSEAVPGQGIRTDTQYF,TGTGCCAGCAGTGAAGCAGTCCCGGGACAGGGGATCAGGACAGATACGCAGTATTTT
TRBV6-5,.,15,.,TRBJ2-7,CASSYRSGKTYEQYF,TGTGCCAGCAGTTACCGATCCGGGAAAACCTACGAGCAGTACTTC
TRBV5-6,.,13,few,TRBJ2-5,CASIHRDQETQYF,TGTGCCAGCATCCACAGGGACCAAGAGACCCAGTACTTC
TRBV18,.,16,.,TRBJ2-3,CASSPLGAGAGDTQYF,TGTGCCAGCTCACCACTAGGGGCTGGGGCAGGAGATACGCAGTATTTT
TRBV27,.,17,.,TRBJ1-1,CASSFLRGRGRGTEAFF,TGTGCCAGCAGTTTTCTTCGAGGCAGGGGTAGAGGCACTGAAGCTTTCTTT
TRBV5-1,TRBD2,15,.,TRBJ2-2,CASSFTSGRSGELFF,TGCGCCAGCAGCTTCACTAGCGGGAGATCCGGGGAGCTGTTTTTT
TRBV4-3,TRBD1,15,.,TRBJ1-1,CASSQEDRGGTEAFF,TGCGCCAGCAGCCAAGAGGACAGGGGGGGCACTGAAGCTTTCTTT
TRBV7-2,.,11,.,TRBJ1-1,CASSFDTEAFF,TGTGCCAGCAGCTTCGACACTGAAGCTTTCTTT
TRBV27,.,17,.,TRBJ2-1,CASNSLLASLAGNEQFF,TGTGCCAGCAACTCCTTGCTAGCTTCGCTAGCAGGAAATGAGCAGTTCTTC
TRBV5-1,.,12,.,TRBJ2-3,CASSPVPDTQYF,TGCGCCAGCAGTCCCGTCCCAGATACGCAGTATTTT
TRBV5-6,.,15,.,TRBJ2-2,CASSLYALNTGELFF,TGTGCCAGCAGCTTGTACGCACTTAACACCGGGGAGCTGTTTTTT
TRBV2,.,13,.,TRBJ1-2,CASSESLTHRYTF,TGTGCCAGCAGTGAATCGTTGACACACCGCTACACCTTC
TRBV28,TRBD2,15,.,TRBJ2-7,CASSFLSGGSYEQYF,TGTGCCAGCAGTTTTCTGTCGGGAGGGTCGTACGAGCAGTACTTC
TRBV7-6,.,15,.,TRBJ1-3,CASSLDFVSGNTIYF,TGTGCCAGCAGCTTAGATTTCGTCTCTGGAAACACCATATATTTT
TRBV6-5,.,15,.,TRBJ1-2,CASSYTLLGDYGYTF,TGTGCCAGCAGTTACACGCTCTTAGGGGACTATGGCTACACCTTC
TRBV2,TRBD1,13,.,TRBJ1-5,CASRTGGYQPQHF,TGTGCCAGTCGCACAGGGGGCTATCAGCCCCAGCATTTT
TRBV14,TRBD1,17,once,TRBJ1-2,CASSQLGGLQGRYGYTF,TGTGCCAGCAGCCAACTGGGTGGGTTACAGGGGAGATATGGCTACACCTTC
TRBV2,TRBD1,15,.,TRBJ1-3,CASSGQGITGNTIYF,TGTGCCAGCAGTGGACAGGGGATTACTGGAAACACCATATATTTT
TRBV6-1,.,16,.,TRBJ2-1,CASSDLSAGYYNEQFF,TGTGCCAGCAGTGATCTATCGGCAGGGTACTACAATGAGCAGTTCTTC
TRBV30,TRBD2,14,few,TRBJ2-3,CAWIRQVGEGTQYF,TGTGCCTGGATACGCCAGGTTGGGGAGGGAACGCAGTATTTT